These T cell receptor beta chains were read from a single sample in a study of lymphopenia after photon versus proton radiotherapy. Clones were sequenced by immunoSEQ multiplex PCR, and TCRdb holds only the in-frame ones, with some missing. The sample shows some 55,000 clones, approximately 83% of them seen only once. Sequencing used peripheral blood, obtained from a patient treated with photon-based radiotherapy. These TCRs come from a man in his forties with gastric cancer. Each CDR3 is given with its conserved first and last residue. A D gene is named only where the DNA matches it firmly. Size is omitted from some rows. Given values are once, few, many or a class for expanded clones.

TRBJ2-5	NA	TRBV10-3	NA	CAISEFPGRETQYF	TGTGCCATCAGTGAGTTTCCAGGGCGAGAGACCCAGTACTTC
TRBJ2-1	NA	TRBV5-1	NA	CASSLGTGLDYIEQFF	TGCGCCAGCAGCTTGGGGACAGGCCTGGACTACATCGAGCAGTTCTTC
TRBJ1-5	NA	TRBV30	NA	CAWSEGRRGPQHF	TGTGCCTGGAGTGAGGGTCGGCGGGGGCCCCAGCATTTT
TRBJ2-3	NA	TRBV11-2	NA	CASSLGQNTDTQYF	TGTGCCAGCAGCTTAGGGCAGAACACAGATACGCAGTATTTT
TRBJ2-5	NA	TRBV9	NA	CASSVGRAGETQYF	TGTGCCAGCAGCGTAGGCCGAGCCGGAGAGACCCAGTACTTC
TRBJ2-3	NA	TRBV5-6	NA	CASSSRGYSTDTQYF	TGTGCCAGCAGCTCACGGGGGTACAGCACAGATACGCAGTATTTT
TRBJ2-4	TRBD1	TRBV11-2	NA	CASSTGGAKNIQYF	TGTGCCAGCAGCACAGGGGGGGCCAAAAACATTCAGTACTTC
TRBJ1-4	TRBD1	TRBV5-1	few	CASSSGGQGREKLFF	TGCGCCAGCAGCTCAGGGGGACAGGGCAGAGAAAAACTGTTTTTT
TRBJ1-2	NA	TRBV30	NA	CAWSVGANYGYTF	TGTGCCTGGAGTGTAGGTGCCAACTATGGCTACACCTTC
TRBJ2-2	NA	TRBV9	NA	CASSLGPFANTGELFF	TGTGCCAGCAGCCTCGGACCGTTCGCGAACACCGGGGAGCTGTTTTTT
TRBJ1-5	TRBD1	TRBV7-2	NA	CASSPGTGIGSNQPQHF	TGTGCCAGCAGCCCTGGGACAGGCATCGGTAGCAATCAGCCCCAGCATTTT
TRBJ2-3	NA	TRBV18	NA	CASSRTRTDTQYF	TGTGCCAGCTCACGTACGAGGACAGATACGCAGTATTTT
TRBJ2-1	TRBD1	TRBV27	few	CASSSRTGSSYNEQFF	TGTGCCAGCAGTTCGCGGACAGGGTCTTCCTACAATGAGCAGTTCTTC
TRBJ1-1	NA	TRBV29-1	NA	CSVAARMNTEAFF	TGCAGCGTTGCGGCCCGGATGAACACTGAAGCTTTCTTT
TRBJ1-5	NA	TRBV7-8	NA	CASSSIQGIPYTGQHF	TGTGCCAGCAGCTCTATACAGGGCATCCCATATACAGGCCAGCATTTT
TRBJ1-2	TRBD1	TRBV5-6	NA	CASSVTGGSGYGYTF	TGTGCCAGCAGCGTGACAGGGGGATCTGGCTATGGCTACACCTTC
TRBJ2-7	TRBD1	TRBV7-9	NA	CASSGQGSPYEQYF	TGTGCCAGCAGCGGACAGGGGTCCCCCTACGAGCAGTACTTC
TRBJ1-4	NA	TRBV7-2	NA	CASSLLGRGAGEKLFF	TGTGCCAGCAGCTTATTGGGAAGGGGGGCGGGGGAAAAACTGTTTTTT
TRBJ2-3	TRBD1	TRBV5-1	NA	CASSLPGQGAIDTQYF	TGCGCCAGCAGCTTACCGGGACAGGGGGCTATAGATACGCAGTATTTT
TRBJ2-7	TRBD2	TRBV7-8	NA	CASSLTSGGPRGEQYF	TGTGCCAGCAGCTTAACTAGCGGGGGGCCCAGGGGCGAGCAGTACTTC
TRBJ2-1	NA	TRBV11-2	NA	CASSSGIGEQFF	TGTGCCAGCAGCTCAGGGATAGGAGAGCAGTTCTTC
TRBJ1-1	NA	TRBV5-4	once	CASSSATGLNTEAFF	TGTGCCAGCAGCTCAGCGACAGGTCTGAACACTGAAGCTTTCTTT
TRBJ2-7	TRBD1	TRBV13	NA	CASSSRDRAYEQYF	TGTGCCAGCAGCTCCCGGGACAGAGCCTACGAGCAGTACTTC
TRBJ2-1	TRBD1	TRBV4-3	once	CASSQATGGAGNEQFF	TGCGCCAGCAGCCAAGCCACAGGGGGCGCGGGGAATGAGCAGTTCTTC
TRBJ1-5	NA	TRBV19	NA	CASSIGVGPQHF	TGTGCCAGTAGTATAGGAGTGGGACCCCAGCATTTT
TRBJ1-6	TRBD1	TRBV7-9	NA	CASRPRTGASNSPLHF	TGTGCCAGCAGACCTAGGACAGGGGCCAGTAATTCACCCCTCCACTTT
TRBJ1-2	TRBD1	TRBV29-1	once	CSVERDRGRAGYTF	TGCAGCGTTGAACGGGACAGGGGGCGCGCGGGCTACACCTTC
TRBJ1-1	NA	TRBV5-1	few	CASSLVRGDRNTEAFF	TGCGCCAGCAGCTTGGTTAGGGGGGATAGGAACACTGAAGCTTTCTTT
TRBJ2-1	TRBD1	TRBV30	NA	CAWSAVPGQGRDEQFF	TGTGCCTGGAGTGCCGTCCCCGGACAGGGAAGGGATGAGCAGTTCTTC
TRBJ1-1	NA	TRBV5-6	NA	CASRLAGPRDRAFF	TGTGCCAGCAGACTCGCGGGACCCAGAGACAGGGCTTTCTTT
TRBJ2-7	NA	TRBV7-2	NA	CASSLSRLEQQYF	TGTGCCAGCAGCTTAAGCAGACTCGAGCAGCAGTACTTC
TRBJ2-1	TRBD2	TRBV7-9	NA	CASSLTSGGAPAQFF	TGTGCCAGCAGCTTGACTAGCGGGGGGGCCCCTGCGCAGTTCTTC
TRBJ2-7	TRBD1	TRBV6-4	once	CAGETGISYEQYF	TGTGCCGGCGAGACAGGGATCAGCTACGAGCAGTACTTC
TRBJ1-1	NA	TRBV7-9	NA	CASSFQVGTEAFF	TGTGCCAGCAGCTTTCAAGTGGGCACTGAAGCTTTCTTT
TRBJ2-5	NA	TRBV9	NA	CASSVATWGESETQYF	TGTGCCAGCAGCGTAGCTACGTGGGGGGAGTCGGAGACCCAGTACTTC
TRBJ1-1	TRBD1	TRBV19	NA	CASSTGTGATEAFF	TGTGCCAGTAGTACCGGGACAGGGGCCACTGAAGCTTTCTTT
TRBJ2-6	NA	TRBV18	NA	CASSPGAVDLDVLTF	TGTGCCAGCTCGCCGGGGGCGGTCGATTTAGACGTCCTGACTTTC
TRBJ1-1	TRBD1	TRBV15	NA	CATSRDFGFGQGDGTEAFF	TGTGCCACCAGCAGAGATTTCGGTTTCGGACAGGGGGATGGCACTGAAGCTTTCTTT
TRBJ1-4	TRBD1	TRBV5-6	NA	CASSRQGLANEKLFF	TGTGCCAGCAGCCGACAGGGGCTGGCTAATGAAAAACTGTTTTTT
TRBJ2-2	NA	TRBV7-9	NA	CASSLSEPTGELFF	TGTGCCAGCAGCTTAAGCGAGCCCACCGGGGAGCTGTTTTTT
TRBJ2-1	NA	TRBV7-2	NA	CASRTTGTWDGDEQFF	TGTGCCAGCAGGACGACAGGGACTTGGGATGGCGATGAGCAGTTCTTC
TRBJ1-3	NA	TRBV6-5	NA	CASSERLSGNTIYF	TGTGCCAGCAGTGAAAGGCTCTCTGGAAACACCATATATTTT
TRBJ2-4	NA	TRBV11-2	once	CASSLLVNIQYF	TGTGCCAGCAGCTTACTGGTGAACATTCAGTACTTC
TRBJ2-1	NA	TRBV6-5	NA	CASTVRDEQFF	TGTGCCAGCACAGTAAGGGACGAGCAGTTCTTC
TRBJ1-2	NA	TRBV5-1	once	CARTLTGGVGYTF	TGCGCCCGCACCTTAACGGGGGGGGTTGGCTACACCTTC
TRBJ1-5	NA	TRBV4-2	NA	CASSQVNGGNQPQHF	TGTGCCAGCAGCCAAGTAAACGGAGGCAATCAGCCCCAGCATTTT
TRBJ2-2	NA	TRBV5-1	NA	CASSSRQASTGELFF	TGCGCCAGCAGCTCCCGACAGGCTAGCACCGGGGAGCTGTTTTTT
TRBJ2-1	TRBD1	TRBV25-1	NA	CASQSRGREQFF	TGTGCCAGCCAATCCAGGGGGAGAGAGCAGTTCTTC
TRBJ1-6	NA	TRBV9	few	CASSVGSAIRGPSPLHF	TGTGCCAGCAGCGTAGGATCAGCGATCCGTGGGCCCTCACCCCTCCACTTT
TRBJ1-1	NA	TRBV5-1	NA	CASSAGGPEAFF	TGCGCCAGCAGTGCGGGTGGACCTGAAGCTTTCTTT
TRBJ2-2	NA	TRBV15	NA	CATGQRGWAGELFF	TGTGCCACCGGACAGAGGGGCTGGGCCGGGGAGCTGTTTTTT
TRBJ1-1	NA	TRBV19	few	CASSPAAAEAFF	TGTGCCAGTAGTCCCGCTGCGGCTGAAGCTTTCTTT
TRBJ2-1	TRBD1	TRBV19	medium-sized	CASSSLGQTYNEQFF	TGTGCCAGTAGTTCCCTGGGACAGACCTACAATGAGCAGTTCTTC
TRBJ2-2	NA	TRBV7-8	NA	CASSQQSNTGELFF	TGTGCCAGCAGCCAACAGAGTAACACCGGGGAGCTGTTTTTT
TRBJ1-1	NA	TRBV27	NA	CASSFGQGNTEAFF	TGTGCCAGCAGTTTTGGCCAGGGTAACACTGAAGCTTTCTTT
TRBJ1-3	NA	TRBV10-3	NA	CAISLQGLSGNTIYF	TGTGCCATCAGTTTACAGGGCCTCTCTGGAAACACCATATATTTT
TRBJ1-5	NA	TRBV2	NA	CASSETGRVQPQHF	TGTGCCAGCAGTGAAACAGGGCGGGTGCAGCCCCAGCATTTT